This T cell receptor beta chain was documented in a study of blood T cell repertoires in COVID-19 (dated by TCRdb to 2018 to 2020). Study-wide context: Collaborator samples came from the United States, Italy and Spain and covered acute and convalescent phases of COVID-19. Deeply sampled blood TCRbeta repertoires from subjects exposed to, actively infected with, or recovered from COVID-19 were included in the dataset. The samples were drawn from the first 160 participants of the ongoing ImmuneRACE study and from 1,254 subjects provided by 6 global collaborators. The repertoires were made available in a free public database intended to serve as a resource for research on the immune response to SARS-CoV-2. The material from the prospective study consisted of cDNA or gDNA derived from T cells, B-cell-depleted T cells, or PBMCs. Nearly every sample came with metadata listing a de-identified subject ID, COVID-19 status, age in years and sex. HLA class I and class II types, where available, came from metadata supplied by the sample provider rather than from assay-based typing. Broader findings and caveats from the paper: Clinical and demographic metadata were provided uncurated, with the amount varying by source and participant.

Concerning this clone: The target of this receptor is not known. No base-level quality is on record; no much larger clone is a single base apart.

One collaborating source in Seattle enrolled patients while the patients were actively infected and followed the patients over time throughout the course of disease. Whole blood was collected in K2EDTA tubes by collaborating institutions according to the institutions' own protocols. Collaborator samples were shipped for TCRbeta analysis as frozen whole blood, isolated PBMCs, or DNA extracted from either sample type. The immunoSEQ Assay, a bias-controlled multiplex PCR, was used to amplify TCRbeta CDR3 regions from genomic DNA. The original methods were these. Nucleated cell counts per sample were estimated from amplification of reference gene primers within the assay. To quantify the absolute abundance of each unique TCRbeta CDR3 rearrangement, sequence reads were collapsed and filtered. For each sample, productive Simpson clonality was calculated by taking the square root of Simpson's diversity index across productive rearrangements. TCRdb took this table from immuneACCESS and kept in-frame rearrangements with V and J called. Such tables lack part of the clones; where checked against another copy, unresolved V genes explain under half of the gap, and the rest is unexplained. Clonal size and the V and J genes are those of that table, whereas D and trimming came from the DNA. The sample includes under 450,000 clones, with 88% observed a single time. The top ten clones comprise roughly 12% of the sample.

Source material: peripheral blood. The TCR was taken from a woman aged 50 to 65 with COVID-19, enrolled during active disease.

In nucleotide form, the sequence is TGTGCCATCAGGAGGACAGGGTGGACAGATACGCAGTATTTT. This codes for CAIRRTGWTDTQYF. Recombination joined TRBV10-3 with TRBJ2-3, and 8 bases in between align with TRBD1. The CDR3 measures 14 amino acids from cysteine to phenylalanine. Only CDR3 DNA is held: 42 bases, read in frame from base 1. From the germline V gene, CDR1 is ENHRY and CDR2 is SYGVKD. The V end gives up 6 bases and the J end 3 bases, leaving 5 bases in the junction not matched to a gene.